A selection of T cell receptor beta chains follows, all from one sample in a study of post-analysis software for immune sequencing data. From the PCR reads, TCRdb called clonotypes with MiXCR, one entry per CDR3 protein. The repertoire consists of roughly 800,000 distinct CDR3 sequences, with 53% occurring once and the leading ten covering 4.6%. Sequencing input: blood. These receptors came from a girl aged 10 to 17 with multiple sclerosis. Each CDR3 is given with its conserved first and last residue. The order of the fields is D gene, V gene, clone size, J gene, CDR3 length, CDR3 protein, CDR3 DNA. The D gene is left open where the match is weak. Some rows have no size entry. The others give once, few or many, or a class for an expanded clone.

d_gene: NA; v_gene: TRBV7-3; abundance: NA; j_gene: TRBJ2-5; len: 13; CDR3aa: CASSLTRWETQYF; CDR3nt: TGTGCCAGCAGCTTAACTAGATGGGAGACCCAGTACTTC
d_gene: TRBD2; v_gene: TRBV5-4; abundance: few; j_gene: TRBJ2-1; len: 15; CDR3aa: CASSASGRELNEQFF; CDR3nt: TGTGCCAGCAGCGCTAGCGGGAGGGAGTTAAATGAGCAGTTCTTC
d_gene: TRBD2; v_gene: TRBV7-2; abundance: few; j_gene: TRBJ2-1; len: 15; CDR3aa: CASSTTSGRQNEQFF; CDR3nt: TGTGCCAGCAGCACGACTAGCGGGAGACAAAATGAGCAGTTCTTC
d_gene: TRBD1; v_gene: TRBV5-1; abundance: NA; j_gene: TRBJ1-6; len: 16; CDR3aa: CASSLRTGTGDSPLHF; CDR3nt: TGCGCCAGCAGCCTACGAACCGGGACAGGGGACTCACCCCTCCACTTT
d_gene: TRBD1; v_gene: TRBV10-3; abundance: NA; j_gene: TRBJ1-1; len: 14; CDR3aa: CAISQGQMNTEAFF; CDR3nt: TGTGCCATCAGCCAGGGACAGATGAACACTGAAGCTTTCTTT
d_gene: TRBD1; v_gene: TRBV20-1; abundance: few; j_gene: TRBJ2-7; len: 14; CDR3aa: CSVRGRGLGYEQYF; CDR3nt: TGCAGTGTTAGGGGGCGTGGGCTAGGTTACGAGCAGTACTTC
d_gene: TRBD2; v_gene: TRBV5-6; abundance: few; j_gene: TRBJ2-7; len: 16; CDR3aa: CASSLVLLAGPYEQYF; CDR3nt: TGTGCCAGCAGCTTGGTCCTACTAGCGGGGCCCTACGAGCAGTACTTC
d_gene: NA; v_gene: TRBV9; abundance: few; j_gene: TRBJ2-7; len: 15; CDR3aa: CASSVDGSRVYEQYF; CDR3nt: TGTGCCAGCAGCGTAGACGGGTCTCGTGTCTACGAGCAGTACTTC
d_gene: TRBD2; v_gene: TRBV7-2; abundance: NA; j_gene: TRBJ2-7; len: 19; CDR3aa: CTSSLPSELGLAGGYEQYF; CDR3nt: TGTACCAGCAGCCTACCGTCGGAGTTGGGGCTAGCGGGAGGATACGAGCAGTACTTC
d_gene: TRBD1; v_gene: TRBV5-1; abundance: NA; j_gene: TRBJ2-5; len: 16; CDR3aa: CASSAPGTGLRETQYF; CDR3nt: TGCGCCAGCAGCGCCCCGGGGACAGGGCTAAGGGAGACCCAGTACTTC
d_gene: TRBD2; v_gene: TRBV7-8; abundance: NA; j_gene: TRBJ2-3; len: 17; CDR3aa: CAGSPRGSGRLVDTQYF; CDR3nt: TGTGCCGGCAGCCCTCGAGGGAGCGGGAGATTGGTAGATACGCAGTATTTT